Listed here is a single T cell receptor (beta chain). Its recognized antigen is unknown. Base-call qualities are not available, and no considerably larger clone is one nucleotide away. The sample comes from a study of shared clonotypes between healthy human individuals (dated by TCRdb to between 2020 and 2021). Study-level background: A couple of women and a few men aged 18 to 49 years were included in the cohort. For each donor, CD4 naive and CD4 memory were each run on three plates, CD8 naive on two plates, and CD8 memory on one plate. The study deeply sequenced blood TCR repertoires of several healthy adults to estimate repertoire size and the extent of clonotype sharing between individuals. To increase sequencing depth and limit assay-specific biases, TCR repertoire library preparation and sequencing were carried out by different laboratories using diverse techniques. Per donor, leukapheresis produced somewhere between about 0.94 and 8.9 billion PBMCs. The investigation overall reported the following: Larger estimated clonotype richness was generally found for naive subsets than for memory subsets. When several donors were compared, the shared fraction of clonotypes was about 5.4% for naive CD4, roughly 3.4% for naive CD8, 2% to 2.5% for memory CD4, and roughly 0.4% for memory CD8. Incomplete sequencing was indicated by rarefaction of sorted-subset datasets, despite the large sequencing depth. The small number of donors limited the genetic and exposure-history diversity represented. Sampling was limited to blood, and TCR repertoires in tissue likely differ from TCR repertoires in blood. Compared with non-shared clonotypes, the clonotypes found in all four sorted-subset donors had higher generation probabilities. Pairwise subsampling led to the expectation that sequencing depth would affect the degree of clonotype sharing among donors.

The donors were healthy, HIV-negative adults who had no recently reported acute infections or vaccinations. Every donor was a Caucasian adult living in Nashville, Tennessee, USA. CD4+ T cells were enriched by magnetic negative selection, after which naive cells were positively selected on CD45RA and the negative fraction was taken as the memory subset. After blood collection by leukapheresis, PBMCs were isolated using Ficoll-Histopaque density gradient centrifugation and then cryopreserved in the vapor phase of liquid nitrogen. Purity and quantity of every magnetically sorted T cell population were checked by analytical flow cytometry. Each sorted fraction had its genomic DNA isolated and then quantified by UV absorbance on a Nanodrop 2000c. Trimmed from V: 4 bases; trimmed from J: 6 bases; junction bases lacking a gene match: 13. The CDR3, from cysteine to phenylalanine, totals 17 residues. Just the 51-base CDR3 DNA is kept, in frame starting at base 1. CDR1 and CDR2 are read off the germline V gene as LGHNA and YSLEER.

TCR CDR3 regions were amplified from genomic DNA by multiplex PCR using the deep immunoSEQ assay. Extracted genomic DNA from each cell subset was spread evenly across all wells of several immunoSEQ 96-well plates, with each plate serving as a replicate. For sorted subsets, roughly 200 ng of genomic DNA, equivalent to 25,000 to 35,000 T cell genomes, went into each replicate PCR. The purified libraries were quantified using a Qubit 3.0 fluorometer, sized with a Bioanalyzer 2100, and then quantified again using the KAPA Library Quantification kit. Each immunoSEQ 96-well plate was sequenced on its own single-read 150-cycle Illumina NextSeq 550 flow cell. Per the authors' processing: Because only junctional sequences without quality scores were contained in the immunoSEQ output, filtering matching that applied to full-length reads could not be performed. To assign V/J genes and CDR3, sequences were annotated against IMGT germline references using PyIR, a Python wrapper for IgBLAST v1.9. Reads with weak V/J assignments (E-value above 1e-6), missing CDR3, stop codons, out-of-frame junctions, or ambiguous translated residues were removed. A V3J clonotype was defined by an identical inferred V gene, J gene, and CDR3 amino acid sequence. Percentage overlap between repertoires was computed as shared unique clonotypes divided by the size of the smaller repertoire. Repertoire richness was assessed with RTK rarefaction, the Chao1 estimator, and Recon v2.1 estimates of unobserved clonotypes. For all TCRbeta clonotypes obtained by the gDNA method from four donors, generation probabilities were computed with OLGA. This is the immuneACCESS table as TCRdb keeps it, with only in-frame sequences that have V and J called. A part of the clones is gone; compared with another copy, unresolved V genes explain less than half, and the rest is unexplained. From that table come the V and J calls and clone size; the DNA was used to work out D and trimming. In all, the sample holds around 700,000 clones, and about 78% of those were seen once. Around 2% of the sample is held by the ten biggest clonotypes.

Sequencing used memory CD4+ T cells sorted from blood. Per the publication, the cell subset or site label means: CD45RA-negative fraction. The V gene is TRBV4-3 and the J gene is TRBJ1-4; TRBD1 aligns with 8 central bases. The source of this sequence is a woman aged 30 to 39 in good health. CDR3 loop: CASSPGQNRGGDEKLFF. Here is the DNA: TGCGCCAGCAGCCCCGGACAAAACAGGGGGGGTGATGAAAAACTGTTTTTT.